The 16 T cell receptor beta chains given below trace back to one sample, sequenced in a study of graft-versus-host responses after intestinal transplantation. TCRdb's table, derived via immunoSEQ multiplex PCR, lists solely in-frame clones and lacks some. Here the sample spans about 98,000 clones, 86% being singletons. Sequences were derived from PBMCs, sampled 255 days after intestinal transplant. The receptors derive from a human patient who received an intestinal transplant, so some T cells may come from the graft donor.

This chain joins TRBV23-1 and TRBJ2-7, with D unclear. TRBV23-1 counts as an open reading frame of uncertain function. The CDR3 is 14 amino acids. The germline V and J ends were trimmed by 0 bases and 3 bases, with 9 bases remaining between them. Here the CDR3 DNA reads TGCGCCAGCAGTCAATCGTCCATGTACTACGAGCAGTACGTC. It yields the protein CASSQSSMYYEQYV.

The CDR3 is CASSLREGPTNNSPLHF. The CDR3 DNA reads TGTGCCAGCAGCTTACGAGAGGGGCCTACTAATAATTCACCCCTCCACTTT. This chain connects TRBV7-3 to TRBJ1-6, with a tentative D call TRBD1 (5 bases). The CDR3 runs to 17 residues. V was cut by 2 bases and J by 5 bases, with 16 bases left in between. Germline V lookup: CDR1 SGHTA, CDR2 FQGTGA.

The chain couples TRBV29-1 to TRBJ1-5, with unresolved D. The CDR3 length is 13 residues. With 4 bases removed from V and 2 bases from J, the gap between germline ends came to 9 bases. Per germline, CDR1 SQVTM and CDR2 ANQGSEA. In DNA form, the CDR3 reads TGCAGCGTTGGCGCGGGTGGCAATCAGCCCCAGCATTTT. Translation gives CSVGAGGNQPQHF.

The chain links TRBV19 to TRBJ2-7, with 11 bases aligning to TRBD1. This CDR3 spans 15 amino acids. The junction had 2 bases not matched to a gene; V was cut back by 2 bases and J by 2 bases. From germline, CDR1 is LNHDA and CDR2 SQIVND (reference sequence). Here the CDR3 DNA reads TGTGCCAGTAGTATAACGGGACAGGGGGCCTACGAGCAGTACTTC. Encoded protein: CASSITGQGAYEQYF.

CDR3 amino acids: CAISESRGTYNEQFF. The CDR3 nucleotides are TGTGCCATCAGTGAGTCGAGGGGGACCTACAATGAGCAGTTCTTC. This chain joins TRBV10-3 and TRBJ2-1; D may be TRBD1 (6 bases). V was shortened by 0 bases and J by 2 bases, with 8 bases between the two germline ends. This CDR3 is built from 15 residues. Germline V CDR1 and CDR2: ENHRY, SYGVKD.

The CDR3 loop is CASSETGNYGYTF. As DNA, the CDR3 is TGTGCCAGCAGTGAAACAGGGAACTATGGCTACACCTTC. The chain links TRBV2 to TRBJ1-2; D is perhaps TRBD1 (6 bases). The CDR3 spans 13 residues. Germline CDR1 SNHLY, CDR2 FYNNEI. Trimming pared 2 bases from V and 2 bases from J, leaving 6 bases between.

This clone appeared once. This rearrangement joins TRBV19 to TRBJ1-3; D remains ambiguous. V was shortened by 3 bases and J by 4 bases, with 4 bases between the two germline ends. This CDR3 has 12 amino acids. CDR1 is LNHDA, CDR2 SQIVND, per germline (reference sequence). Written as DNA, the CDR3 is TGTGCCAGTAGTATCCGCGGAAACACCATATATTTT. This translates into CASSIRGNTIYF.

The chain uses TRBV9 and TRBJ1-1, with D uncertain. This CDR3 region has 13 residues. The V and J ends lost 0 bases and 3 bases respectively, with 6 bases between them. The V gene's germline CDR1 is SGDLS and CDR2 YYNGEE. The DNA for the CDR3 is TGTGCCAGCAGCGTAGCCCCTCACACTGAAGCTTTCTTT. As protein: CASSVAPHTEAFF.

The J gene is TRBJ2-2, the V gene TRBV4-2, with 9 bases matching TRBD2. The CDR3 has 16 amino acids. V shed 3 bases, J shed 7 bases, and the junction held 9 bases outside the gene matches. CDR1 and CDR2 (germline): LGHNA, YNFKEQ. The CDR3, as DNA: TGTGCCAGCAGCCACGCCGCGGGGGGGCAAGTCGGGGAGCTGTTTTTT. It yields the protein CASSHAAGGQVGELFF.

The chain uses TRBV5-6 and TRBJ2-1, with 7 bases aligning to TRBD2. The CDR3 length is 14 residues. The germline CDR1 and CDR2 sequences are SGHDT and YYEEEE. The J segment lost 6 bases and the V segment lost 0 bases, leaving 3 bases of the junction unmatched. CDR3 nucleotides: TGTGCCAGCAGCTTGGGCGGGGAGGGCAATGAGCAGTTCTTC. Protein product: CASSLGGEGNEQFF.

The gene calls are TRBV7-6 and TRBJ1-4; TRBD1 agrees at 7 bases. J lost 5 bases, V lost 5 bases, and 11 bases had no gene match. Germline lookup yields CDR1 SGHVS and CDR2 FNYEAQ. The CDR3 runs to 16 residues. CDR3 DNA sequence: TGTGCCAGCAGCAACCTCCGACAGGGAGGAAATGAAAAACTGTTTTTT. It is translated as CASSNLRQGGNEKLFF.

This chain joins TRBV4-1 and TRBJ2-1, with D uncertain. The CDR3 length is 12 residues. From germline, CDR1 is MGHRA and CDR2 YSYEKL. V was shortened by 6 bases and J by 1 base, with 4 bases between the two germline ends. The CDR3: CASRASYNEQFF. The CDR3 DNA follows: TGCGCCAGCAGGGCATCCTACAATGAGCAGTTCTTC.

V gene TRBV27 combines with J gene TRBJ1-2; no clear D. This CDR3 region has 14 residues. Germline loops: CDR1 MNHEY, CDR2 SMNVEV (reference sequence). V was cut by 0 bases and J by 4 bases, with 9 bases left in between. CDR3 DNA: TGTGCCAGCAGTTTATCTGACCAAGGCTATGGCTACACCTTC. Translating gives CASSLSDQGYGYTF.

This clone was found a few times. The chain employs TRBV15 and TRBJ1-4; TRBD1 matches 7 bases. CDR1 is LNHNV, CDR2 YYDKDF, per germline (reference sequence). Germline trimming cut 5 bases from V and 4 bases from J; bases unmatched to any gene: 7. This CDR3 has 15 residues. This CDR3 reads CATSLRQGGNEKLFF. The DNA for the CDR3 is TGTGCCACCAGCCTGCGACAGGGCGGTAATGAAAAACTGTTTTTT.

This rearrangement joins TRBV7-3 to TRBJ1-4, with D possibly being TRBD1 (6 bases). Trimming pared 6 bases from V and 0 bases from J, leaving 23 bases between. The CDR3 extends over 19 amino acids. Germline CDR1 is SGHTA and CDR2 is FQGTGA. The CDR3 nucleotides are TGTGCCAGCAGTTCCAAACAAGCCGGGACACCAGCAACTAATGAAAAACTGTTTTTT. Protein: CASSSKQAGTPATNEKLFF.

V gene TRBV30 combines with J gene TRBJ1-6; possibly TRBD1 for D (5 bases). In germline, CDR1 is GTSNPN, CDR2 SVGIG (reference sequence). V was clipped by 7 bases and J by 7 bases, with 14 bases between them. The CDR3 extends over 13 amino acids. The CDR3 DNA reads as TGTGCCTTCCAAGGCGGGGGGAATTCACCCCTCCACTTT. Translation: CAFQGGGNSPLHF. Full variable domain (rest looked up from reference TRBV30 and TRBJ1-6): SQTIHQWPATLVQPVGSPLSLECTVEGTSNPNLYWYRQAAGRGLQLLFYSVGIGQISSEVPQNLSASRPQDRQFILSSKKLLLSDSGFYLCAFQGGGNSPLHFGNGTRLTVT.